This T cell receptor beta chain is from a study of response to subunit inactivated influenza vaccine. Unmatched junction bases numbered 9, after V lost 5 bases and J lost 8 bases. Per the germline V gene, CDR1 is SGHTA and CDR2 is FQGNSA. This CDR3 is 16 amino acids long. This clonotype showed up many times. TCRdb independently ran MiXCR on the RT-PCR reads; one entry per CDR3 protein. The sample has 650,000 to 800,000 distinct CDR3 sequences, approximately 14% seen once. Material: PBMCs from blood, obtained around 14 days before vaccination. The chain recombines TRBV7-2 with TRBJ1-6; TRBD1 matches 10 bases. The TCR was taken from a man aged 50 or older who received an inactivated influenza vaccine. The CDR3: CASSLRDRGIDSPLHF. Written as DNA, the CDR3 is TGTGCCAGCAGCCTACGGGACAGGGGTATTGATTCACCCCTCCACTTT.